This T cell receptor (beta chain) derives from a study of tumor-infiltrating lymphocytes in primary liver carcinoma. Germline V lookup: CDR1 SGHNT, CDR2 YYREEE (reference sequence). Unmatched junction bases numbered 11, after V lost 5 bases and J lost 8 bases. The CDR3 runs 15 residues. Starting material of roughly 550 ng total RNA yielded TCR beta cDNA via a constant-region primer. Three-round nested multiplex PCR performed with slightly modified ARM-PCR produced the TCR beta libraries. Each of the first two PCR rounds ran approximately 11 cycles with TRBV1-TRBV30 forward and C-beta reverse primers. One entry per CDR3 protein results from TCRdb running MiXCR on the multiplex PCR reads. The sample carries some 190,000 distinct CDR3 sequences, 70% to 90% recorded once. Co-extraction yielded RNA and DNA from 20-30 mg of unsorted bulk tissue.

The TCR comes from a man between 35 and 55 years old with primary liver carcinoma and hepatitis B virus infection. This chain uses TRBV5-4 with TRBJ1-2; 11 bases align to TRBD1. What was sequenced was tumor tissue from primary liver carcinoma. Here the CDR3 reads CASRGTGGLGYGYTF. The CDR3 DNA reads as TGTGCCAGCAGGGGGACAGGGGGGCTCGGCTACGGCTACACCTTC.